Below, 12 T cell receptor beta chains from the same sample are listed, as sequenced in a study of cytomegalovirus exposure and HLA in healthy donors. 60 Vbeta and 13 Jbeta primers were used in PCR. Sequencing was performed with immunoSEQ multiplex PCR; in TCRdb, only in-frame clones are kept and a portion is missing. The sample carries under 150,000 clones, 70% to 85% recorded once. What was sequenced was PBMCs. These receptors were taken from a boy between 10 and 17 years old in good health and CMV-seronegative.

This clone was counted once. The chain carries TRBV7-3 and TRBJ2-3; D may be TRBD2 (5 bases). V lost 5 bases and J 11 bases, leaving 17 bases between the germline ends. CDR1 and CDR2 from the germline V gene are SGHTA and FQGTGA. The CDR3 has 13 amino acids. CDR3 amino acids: CASSMDSFREQYF. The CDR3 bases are TGTGCCAGCAGCATGGACTCATTCCGAGAGCAGTATTTT.

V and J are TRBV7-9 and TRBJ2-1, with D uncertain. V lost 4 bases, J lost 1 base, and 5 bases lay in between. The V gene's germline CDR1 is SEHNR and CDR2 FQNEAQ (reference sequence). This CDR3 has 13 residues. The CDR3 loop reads CASSSGSYNEQFF. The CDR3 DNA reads TGTGCCAGCAGCTCAGGTTCCTACAATGAGCAGTTCTTC.

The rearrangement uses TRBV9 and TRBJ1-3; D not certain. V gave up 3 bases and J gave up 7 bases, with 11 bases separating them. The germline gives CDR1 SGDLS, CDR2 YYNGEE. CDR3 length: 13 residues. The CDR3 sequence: CASSETLGNTIYF. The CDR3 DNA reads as TGTGCCAGCAGCGAGACCCTGGGCAACACCATATATTTT.

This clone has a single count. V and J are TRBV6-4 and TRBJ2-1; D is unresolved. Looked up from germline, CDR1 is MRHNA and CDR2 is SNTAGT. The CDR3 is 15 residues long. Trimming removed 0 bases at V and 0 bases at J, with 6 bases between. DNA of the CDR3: TGTGCCAGCAGTGACTCGCGGCTCTCCTACAATGAGCAGTTCTTC. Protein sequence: CASSDSRLSYNEQFF.

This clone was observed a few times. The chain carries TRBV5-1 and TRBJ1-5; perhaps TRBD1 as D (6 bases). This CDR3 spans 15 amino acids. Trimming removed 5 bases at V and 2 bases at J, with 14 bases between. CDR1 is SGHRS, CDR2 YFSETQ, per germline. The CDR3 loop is CASRPTGSGNQPQHF. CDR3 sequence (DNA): TGCGCCAGCAGACCTACAGGGTCGGGCAATCAGCCCCAGCATTTT.

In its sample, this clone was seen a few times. Written as DNA, the CDR3 is TGTGCCAGCAGCCAAGATCGTCCGGGACTAGCGACCTACGAGCAGTACTTC. Encoded protein: CASSQDRPGLATYEQYF. The rearrangement joins TRBV4-2 to TRBJ2-7; 10 positions match TRBD2. Germline CDR1 LGHNA, CDR2 YNFKEQ. V was pared by 0 bases and J by 2 bases, with 7 bases of the junction left unmatched. CDR3 length equals 17 residues.

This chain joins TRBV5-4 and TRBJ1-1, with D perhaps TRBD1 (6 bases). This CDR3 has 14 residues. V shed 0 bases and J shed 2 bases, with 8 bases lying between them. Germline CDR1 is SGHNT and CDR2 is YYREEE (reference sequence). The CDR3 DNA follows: TGTGCCAGCAGCTTGGCCAGGGGCAACACTGAAGCTTTCTTT. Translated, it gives CASSLARGNTEAFF.

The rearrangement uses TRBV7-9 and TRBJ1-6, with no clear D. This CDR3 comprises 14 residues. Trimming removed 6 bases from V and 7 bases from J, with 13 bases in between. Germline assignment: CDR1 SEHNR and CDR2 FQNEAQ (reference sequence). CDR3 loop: CASRPNGVNSPLHF. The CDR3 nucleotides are TGTGCCAGCAGGCCGAACGGGGTGAATTCACCCCTCCACTTT.

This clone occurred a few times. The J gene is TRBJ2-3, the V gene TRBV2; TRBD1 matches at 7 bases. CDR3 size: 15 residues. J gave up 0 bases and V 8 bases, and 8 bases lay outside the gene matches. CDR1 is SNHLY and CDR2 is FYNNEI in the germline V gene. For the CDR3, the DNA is TGTGCCAGCTGCAGGGGGTTAACTAGCACAGATACGCAGTATTTT. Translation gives CASCRGLTSTDTQYF. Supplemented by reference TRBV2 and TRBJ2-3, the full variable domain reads EPEVTQTPSHQVTQMGQEVILRCVPISNHLYFYWYRQILGQKVEFLVSFYNNEISEKSEIFDDQFSVERPDGSNFTLKIRSTKLEDSAMYFCASCRGLTSTDTQYFGPGTRLTVL.

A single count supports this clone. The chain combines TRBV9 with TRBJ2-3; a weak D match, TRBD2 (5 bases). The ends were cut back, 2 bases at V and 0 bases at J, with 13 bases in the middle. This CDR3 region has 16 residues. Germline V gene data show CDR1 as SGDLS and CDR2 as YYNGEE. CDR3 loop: CASSVSPTGSTDTQYF. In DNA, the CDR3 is TGTGCCAGCAGCGTCAGCCCCACGGGGAGCACAGATACGCAGTATTTT.

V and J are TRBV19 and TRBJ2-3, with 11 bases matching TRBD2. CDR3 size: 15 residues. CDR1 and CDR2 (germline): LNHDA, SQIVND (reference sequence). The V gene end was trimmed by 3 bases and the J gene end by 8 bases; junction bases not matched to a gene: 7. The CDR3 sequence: CASSMGLADPGTQYF. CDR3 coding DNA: TGTGCCAGTAGTATGGGACTAGCGGATCCCGGTACGCAGTATTTT.

CDR3 sequence (DNA): TGTGCCAGCAGCCCCGGACAGAGCACAGATACGCAGTATTTT. It codes for CASSPGQSTDTQYF. The V gene is TRBV7-9, the J gene TRBJ2-3, with a possible D match to TRBD1 (6 bases). This CDR3 contains 14 residues. Trimming left V 5 bases short and J 0 bases short, with 9 bases between. Per germline, CDR1 SEHNR and CDR2 FQNEAQ (reference sequence). The complete variable domain, with remaining parts taken from reference TRBV7-9 and TRBJ2-3, reads DTGVSQNPRHKITKRGQNVTFRCDPISEHNRLYWYRQTLGQGPEFLTYFQNEAQLEKSRLLSDRFSAERPKGSFSTLEIQRTEQGDSAMYLCASSPGQSTDTQYFGPGTRLTVL.